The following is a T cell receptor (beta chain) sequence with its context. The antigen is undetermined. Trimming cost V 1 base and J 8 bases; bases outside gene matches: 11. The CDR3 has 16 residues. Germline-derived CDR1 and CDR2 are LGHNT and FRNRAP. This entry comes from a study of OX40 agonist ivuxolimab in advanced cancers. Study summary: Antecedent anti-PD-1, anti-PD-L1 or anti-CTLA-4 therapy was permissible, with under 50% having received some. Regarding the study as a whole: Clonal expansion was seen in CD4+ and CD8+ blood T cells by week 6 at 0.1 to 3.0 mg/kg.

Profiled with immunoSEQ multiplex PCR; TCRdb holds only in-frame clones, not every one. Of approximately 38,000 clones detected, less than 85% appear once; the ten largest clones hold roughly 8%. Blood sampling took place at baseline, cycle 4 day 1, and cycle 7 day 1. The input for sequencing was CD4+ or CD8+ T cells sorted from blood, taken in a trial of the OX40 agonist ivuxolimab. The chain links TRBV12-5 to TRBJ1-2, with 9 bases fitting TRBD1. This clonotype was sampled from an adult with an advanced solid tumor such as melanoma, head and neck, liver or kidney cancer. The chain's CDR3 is CASGLEAATGGWGYTF. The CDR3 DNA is TGTGCTAGTGGTTTGGAGGCGGCGACAGGGGGTTGGGGCTACACCTTC.